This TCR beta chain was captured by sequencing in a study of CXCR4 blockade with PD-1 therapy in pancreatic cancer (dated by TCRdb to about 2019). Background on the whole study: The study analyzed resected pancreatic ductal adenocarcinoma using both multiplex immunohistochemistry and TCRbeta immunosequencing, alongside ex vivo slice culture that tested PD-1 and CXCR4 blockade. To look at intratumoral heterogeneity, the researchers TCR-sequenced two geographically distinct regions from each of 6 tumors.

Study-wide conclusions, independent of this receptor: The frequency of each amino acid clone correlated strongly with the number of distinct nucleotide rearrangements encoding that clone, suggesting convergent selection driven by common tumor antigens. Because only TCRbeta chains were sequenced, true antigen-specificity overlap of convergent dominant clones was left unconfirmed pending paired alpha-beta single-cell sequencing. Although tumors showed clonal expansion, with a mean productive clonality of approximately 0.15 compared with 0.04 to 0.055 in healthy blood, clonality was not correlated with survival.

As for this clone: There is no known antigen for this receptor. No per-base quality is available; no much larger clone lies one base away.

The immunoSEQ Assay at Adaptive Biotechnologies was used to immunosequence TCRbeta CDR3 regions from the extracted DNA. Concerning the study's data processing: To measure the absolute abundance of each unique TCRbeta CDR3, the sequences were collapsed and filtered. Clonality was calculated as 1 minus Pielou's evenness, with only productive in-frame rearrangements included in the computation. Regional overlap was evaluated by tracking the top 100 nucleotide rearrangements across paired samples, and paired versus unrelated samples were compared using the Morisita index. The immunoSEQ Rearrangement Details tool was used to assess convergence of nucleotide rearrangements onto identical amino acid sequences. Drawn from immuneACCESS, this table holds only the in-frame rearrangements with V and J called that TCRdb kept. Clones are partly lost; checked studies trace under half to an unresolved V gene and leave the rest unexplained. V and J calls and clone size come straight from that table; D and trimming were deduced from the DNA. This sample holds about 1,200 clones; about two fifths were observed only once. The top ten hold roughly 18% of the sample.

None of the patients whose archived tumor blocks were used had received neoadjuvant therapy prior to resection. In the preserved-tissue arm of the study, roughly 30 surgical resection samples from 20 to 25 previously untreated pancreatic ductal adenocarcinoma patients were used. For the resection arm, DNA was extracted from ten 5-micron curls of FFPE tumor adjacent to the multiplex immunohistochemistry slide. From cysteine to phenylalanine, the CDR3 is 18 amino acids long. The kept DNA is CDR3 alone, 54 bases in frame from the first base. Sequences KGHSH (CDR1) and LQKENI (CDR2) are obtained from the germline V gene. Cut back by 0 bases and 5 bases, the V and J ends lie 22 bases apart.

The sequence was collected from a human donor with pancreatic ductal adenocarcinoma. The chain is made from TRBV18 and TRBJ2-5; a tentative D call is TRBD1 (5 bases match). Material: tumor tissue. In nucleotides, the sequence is TGTGCCAGCTCACCACCAAAGGGCAGGGCGTTGTCAGGGGAGACCCAGTACTTC. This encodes CASSPPKGRALSGETQYF.